This entry lists 30 T cell receptor beta chains sequenced from one sample in a study of post-analysis software for immune sequencing data. Overall study findings and caveats: Compared with controls, patients had more of 4 to 6 TRBV segments, including TRBV5-6, TRBV5-1 and TRBV20-1.

cDNA libraries of TCR beta carried unique molecular identifiers. TCRdb reprocessed the PCR reads with MiXCR, giving one entry per CDR3 protein. The sample records about 460,000 distinct CDR3 sequences, roughly 45% being singletons. These receptors have no known antigen. Input material: blood. The receptors derive from a girl aged 10 to 17 with multiple sclerosis.

This chain connects TRBV4-1 to TRBJ2-1; 11 bases are shared with TRBD2. Trimming took 3 bases from V and 11 from J; bases not matched to a gene: 12. The germline gives CDR1 MGHRA, CDR2 YSYEKL. The CDR3 consists of 16 residues. CDR3 bases: TGCGCCAGCAGCCATGATGGACTAGCGGGTTTTAATCAGCAGTTCTTC. Residues: CASSHDGLAGFNQQFF.

This chain joins TRBV5-1 and TRBJ2-3; TRBD1 agrees at 8 bases. Trimming took 0 bases from V and 3 from J; bases not matched to a gene: 3. The CDR3 spans 15 residues. Germline lookup yields CDR1 SGHRS and CDR2 YFSETQ. In nucleotides, the CDR3 is TGCGCCAGCAGCTTGGTGGGACAGGAAACAGATACGCAGTATTTT. This encodes CASSLVGQETDTQYF.

The chain carries TRBV12-3 or TRBV12-4 and TRBJ2-1; 12 bases fit TRBD2. Unmatched junction bases numbered 8, after V lost 7 bases and J lost 7 bases. This CDR3 region has 15 residues. DNA of the CDR3: TGTGCCAGCACCCTACTAGCGGGAGGATCTAATGAGCAGTTCTTC. Amino acids: CASTLLAGGSNEQFF.

This chain connects TRBV28 to TRBJ1-5; D gene unclear. In germline, CDR1 is MDHEN, CDR2 SYDVKM. CDR3 length: 12 residues. Trimming removed 7 bases at V and 3 bases at J, with 7 bases between. DNA of the CDR3: TGTGCCAGCATCGGTCCCAATCAGCCCCAGCATTTT. Residues: CASIGPNQPQHF.

The gene calls are TRBV12-3 or TRBV12-4 and TRBJ2-1, with a weak D call TRBD2 (5 bases). Trimming took off 4 bases at V and 2 bases at J, with 18 bases between the two ends. The CDR3 loop spans 17 amino acids. CDR3 DNA sequence: TGTGCCAGCAGTTCCAACTTACTAGTGGGAGCCTACAATGAGCAGTTCTTC. Its protein product is CASSSNLLVGAYNEQFF.

The gene calls are TRBV10-2 and TRBJ2-1, with D uncertain. The CDR3 totals 17 residues. With 2 bases removed from V and 3 bases from J, the gap between germline ends came to 17 bases. The V gene's germline CDR1 is WSHSY and CDR2 SAAADI. Here the CDR3 reads CASSEQNSKVVYNEQFF. CDR3 in DNA: TGCGCCAGCAGTGAGCAAAATAGCAAGGTTGTCTACAATGAGCAGTTCTTC.

This chain links TRBV6-5 with TRBJ1-6; D is undetermined. Germline V lookup: CDR1 MNHEY, CDR2 SVGAGI. This CDR3 contains 15 residues. The ends were cut back, 5 bases at V and 8 bases at J, with 16 bases in the middle. The CDR3 nucleotides read TGTGCCAGCAGTCTTAACGTCAAGATGGATTCACCCCTCCACTTT. It yields the protein CASSLNVKMDSPLHF.

The V gene is TRBV7-2, the J gene TRBJ2-1, with D perhaps matching TRBD1 (5 bases). There are 16 residues in the CDR3. Trimming cost V 5 bases and J 8 bases, with 22 bases left between them. Germline CDR1 and CDR2: SGHTA and FQGNSA. DNA of the CDR3: TGTGCCAGCAGCCGAACGGGTCCAGGGCTTACACATGAGCAGTTCTTC. It yields the protein CASSRTGPGLTHEQFF. The full variable domain, in which reference TRBV7-2 and TRBJ2-1 provide the parts outside the CDR3, is GAGVSQSPSNKVTEKGKDVELRCDPISGHTALYWYRQSLGQGLEFLIYFQGNSAPDKSGLPSDRFSAERTGGSVSTLTIQRTQQEDSAVYLCASSRTGPGLTHEQFFGPGTRLTVL.

This chain uses TRBV7-2 with TRBJ2-7, with TRBD1 matching over 8 bases. CDR3 length equals 16 residues. CDR1 is SGHTA, CDR2 FQGNSA, per germline. J was trimmed by 0 bases and V by 0 bases; bases with no gene match: 4. The CDR3 DNA is TGTGCCAGCAGCTTAGCTTCGGGACAGGACTCCTACGAGCAGTACTTC. The encoded protein is CASSLASGQDSYEQYF. Based on the CDR3 plus reference TRBV7-2 and TRBJ2-7, the full variable domain is GAGVSQSPSNKVTEKGKDVELRCDPISGHTALYWYRQSLGQGLEFLIYFQGNSAPDKSGLPSDRFSAERTGGSVSTLTIQRTQQEDSAVYLCASSLASGQDSYEQYFGPGTRLTVT.

The gene calls are TRBV27 and TRBJ2-6; D remains unclear. This CDR3 comprises 14 residues. Trimming took 8 bases from V and 3 from J, leaving 11 bases between them. Germline values: CDR1 MNHEY, CDR2 SMNVEV (reference sequence). The CDR3 is CASAPSGGANVLTF. The CDR3 nucleotides read TGTGCCAGCGCCCCCTCCGGTGGGGCCAACGTCCTGACTTTC. Complete variable domain (other parts from reference TRBV27 and TRBJ2-6): EAQVTQNPRYLITVTGKKLTVTCSQNMNHEYMSWYRQDPGLGLRQIYYSMNVEVTDKGDVPEGYKVSRKEKRNFPLILESPSPNQTSLYFCASAPSGGANVLTFGAGSRLTVL.

This CDR3 reads CSVSKGRRNIQYF. CDR3 nucleotide sequence: TGCAGTGTTAGCAAGGGTCGTAGAAACATTCAGTACTTC. This chain connects TRBV20-1 to TRBJ2-4, with D hard to call. V gave up 7 bases and J gave up 6 bases, with 16 bases separating them. Germline CDR1 reads DFQATT; CDR2 reads SNEGSKA (reference sequence). CDR3 length: 13 amino acids.

The chain uses TRBV20-1 and TRBJ2-3; TRBD2 matches 13 bases. V was clipped by 5 bases and J by 1 base; unmatched bases: 12. This CDR3 is built from 18 residues. Germline values: CDR1 DFQATT, CDR2 SNEGSKA (reference sequence). CDR3 DNA sequence: TGCAGTGCTGAAACAGGACTAGCGGGAGTGGATGGCACAGATACGCAGTATTTT. Translation gives CSAETGLAGVDGTDTQYF.

This clonotype appeared a single time. The rearrangement joins TRBV15 to TRBJ2-4; perhaps TRBD2 as D (6 bases). There are 15 residues in the CDR3. V shed 1 base and J shed 13 bases, with 20 bases lying between them. Germline V gives CDR1 LNHNV, CDR2 YYDKDF (reference sequence). CDR3 sequence (DNA): TGTGCCACCAGCAGAGCCCGGGAGTCTTCTATTAAGCAGTACTTC. This gives the protein CATSRARESSIKQYF.

The chain has TRBV12-3 or TRBV12-4 and TRBJ2-1; TRBD2 agrees at 12 bases. There are 16 residues in the CDR3. J gave up 7 bases and V 3 bases, and 7 bases lay outside the gene matches. Here the CDR3 reads CASSFASGRARNEQFF. The CDR3 nucleotides read TGTGCCAGCAGTTTTGCTAGCGGGAGGGCCCGAAATGAGCAGTTCTTC.

This clonotype was detected only a few times. The DNA of the CDR3 is TGTGCCAGCAGTTACGAGTTGCGGGACACCTACTACGAGCAGTACTTC. This sequence encodes CASSYELRDTYYEQYF. The chain uses TRBV6-5 and TRBJ2-7; D is tentatively TRBD1 or TRBD2 (6 bases each). Germline CDR1 is MNHEY and CDR2 is SVGAGI. Trimming took 2 bases from V and 3 from J, leaving 17 bases between them. The CDR3 is 16 residues long.

The chain joins TRBV20-1 to TRBJ2-7; TRBD2 agrees at 12 bases. The V segment lost 2 bases and the J segment 2 bases; nucleotides outside the gene matches: 7. The CDR3 is 16 amino acids. CDR1 is DFQATT and CDR2 is SNEGSKA in the germline V gene (reference sequence). The CDR3 loop is CSARFRLAGVTYEQYF. CDR3 DNA sequence: TGCAGTGCTAGATTTAGACTAGCGGGGGTGACCTACGAGCAGTACTTC.

J is TRBJ2-3 and V is TRBV15, with 8 bases that match TRBD1. This CDR3 has 17 amino acids. The V gene's germline CDR1 is LNHNV and CDR2 YYDKDF (reference sequence). The J segment lost 2 bases and the V segment lost 3 bases, leaving 10 bases of the junction unmatched. CDR3 in amino acids: CATSRAPGQDLTDTQYF. The CDR3 DNA reads as TGTGCCACCAGCAGGGCTCCGGGACAGGATCTCACAGATACGCAGTATTTT.

The rearrangement links TRBV12-5 to TRBJ2-1; D gene ambiguous. Germline CDR1 LGHNT, CDR2 FRNRAP. The CDR3 is 14 amino acids. The ends were cut back, 2 bases at V and 4 bases at J, with 9 bases in the middle. CDR3 DNA sequence: TGTGCTAGTGGTTTGACGACAAATTACAATGAGCAGTTCTTC. Translated, it gives CASGLTTNYNEQFF.

The chain combines TRBV5-1 with TRBJ1-5; TRBD1 matches 10 bases. Germline V CDR1 and CDR2: SGHRS, YFSETQ. The length of the CDR3 is 15 residues. V lost 0 bases and J lost 6; bases outside the gene matches: 3. The DNA for the CDR3 is TGCGCCAGCAGCTTGGCCGGACAGGGGGGTCAGCCCCAGCATTTT. Its translation is CASSLAGQGGQPQHF.

The gene calls are TRBV20-1 and TRBJ2-7, with 7 bases fitting TRBD1. V trimming: 5 bases; J trimming: 2 bases; junction bases outside the gene matches: 6. The CDR3 is 13 amino acids. CDR1 and CDR2 (germline): DFQATT, SNEGSKA (reference sequence). CDR3 DNA sequence: TGCAGTGCTCGACCGGACAGGACCTACGAGCAGTACTTC. It yields the protein CSARPDRTYEQYF.

This chain links TRBV11-2 with TRBJ2-3; maybe TRBD2 (5 bases). Trimming shortened V by 4 bases and J by 4 bases, and 15 bases separated the two germline ends. This CDR3 is built from 15 residues. Germline V gene lookup returns CDR1 SGHAT and CDR2 FQNNGV. The DNA of the CDR3 is TGTGCCAGCAGCTCACGATTGGGGAGCGCAGATACGCAGTATTTT. Protein product: CASSSRLGSADTQYF.

The rearrangement uses TRBV20-1 and TRBJ1-2; tentative D call: TRBD1 (6 bases). This CDR3 is 12 amino acids long. V was shortened by 4 bases and J by 5 bases, with 11 bases between the two germline ends. Looked up from germline, CDR1 is DFQATT and CDR2 is SNEGSKA (reference sequence). CDR3 amino acids: CSANRVGYGYTF. CDR3 DNA: TGCAGTGCTAACAGGGTAGGGTATGGCTACACCTTC.

The V and J genes are TRBV16 and TRBJ2-5; D is perhaps TRBD1 or TRBD2 (6 bases each). The last part of the DNA fits TRBJ2-4 better; the J call may be wrong. The CDR3 contains 15 residues. Germline lookup yields CDR1 KGHSY and CDR2 FQNENV. The CDR3 DNA follows: TGTGCCAGCAGCCAATCCGGGGGCCCTAGAAACATTCAGTACTTC. Amino acid sequence: CASSQSGGPRNIQYF.

V usage is TRBV5-1 and J usage is TRBJ2-1, with 8 bases aligning to TRBD1. CDR3 length equals 16 residues. J lost 8 bases, V lost 3 bases, and 13 bases had no gene match. Germline V gene sequence: CDR1 SGHRS, CDR2 YFSETQ. The chain's CDR3 is CASSWAGTGSTDEQFF. The CDR3 DNA reads TGCGCCAGCAGCTGGGCGGGGACAGGATCTACGGATGAGCAGTTCTTC.

Concerning this clonotype itself: One base away lies a much larger clone, so this may be a sequencing read error. This chain connects TRBV20-1 to TRBJ2-1, with D possibly TRBD2 on 6 matching bases. CDR1 is DFQATT, CDR2 SNEGSKA, per germline (reference sequence). The CDR3 has 15 amino acids. The DNA for the CDR3 is TGCAGTACTAGAGATCTAGCGACTACATCAGATGAGCAGTTCTTC. As protein: CSTRDLATTSDEQFF.

This clonotype was seen only a few times. The CDR3 nucleotides read TGCAGTGCTAGGGGGGACGTAGGAAAAGAAGCTTTCTTT. Translating it yields CSARGDVGKEAFF. The J gene is TRBJ1-1, the V gene TRBV20-1, with D maybe TRBD1 (5 bases). V lost 3 bases and J lost 8, with 16 bases in between. The CDR3 sequence is 13 residues long. Germline lookup yields CDR1 DFQATT and CDR2 SNEGSKA (reference sequence).

The chain has TRBV29-1 and TRBJ2-1; D is possibly TRBD2 (7 bases). CDR3 size: 15 residues. The ends were cut back, 8 bases at V and 4 bases at J, with 21 bases in the middle. In germline, CDR1 is SQVTM, CDR2 ANQGSEA. The CDR3 here is CSSLRGLAVYNEQFF. For the CDR3, the DNA is TGCAGCTCCCTCCGGGGGCTAGCGGTATACAATGAGCAGTTCTTC.

This clonotype was recorded a few times. This chain joins TRBV28 and TRBJ2-5; 11 bases agree with TRBD2. J lost 4 bases, V lost 2 bases, and 9 bases had no gene match. The CDR3 runs 17 residues. CDR1 and CDR2 (germline): MDHEN, SYDVKM. CDR3 in amino acids: CASSLRLGLAGGETQYF. The CDR3 DNA reads TGTGCCAGCAGTTTACGCCTCGGGCTAGCGGGAGGAGAGACCCAGTACTTC.

The chain couples TRBV2 to TRBJ2-5; D gene ambiguous. V lost 11 bases, J lost 4 bases, and 11 bases lay in between. Germline lookup yields CDR1 SNHLY and CDR2 FYNNEI. The CDR3 consists of 11 residues. CDR3 sequence: CADIVGETQYF. The CDR3 nucleotides are TGTGCCGACATAGTGGGAGAGACCCAGTACTTC. The full variable domain, its missing parts supplied by reference TRBV2 and TRBJ2-5, is EPEVTQTPSHQVTQMGQEVILRCVPISNHLYFYWYRQILGQKVEFLVSFYNNEISEKSEIFDDQFSVERPDGSNFTLKIRSTKLEDSAMYFCADIVGETQYFGPGTRLLVL.

This clonotype appeared a few times. The V gene is TRBV15, the J gene TRBJ2-1; 8 positions agree with TRBD2. The junction had 9 bases not matched to a gene; V was cut back by 4 bases and J by 7 bases. The CDR3 spans 15 residues. CDR1 and CDR2 from the germline V gene are LNHNV and YYDKDF (reference sequence). The CDR3 sequence: CATSTSRGLVNEQFF. CDR3 nucleotides: TGTGCCACCAGCACCTCAAGGGGACTAGTGAATGAGCAGTTCTTC.